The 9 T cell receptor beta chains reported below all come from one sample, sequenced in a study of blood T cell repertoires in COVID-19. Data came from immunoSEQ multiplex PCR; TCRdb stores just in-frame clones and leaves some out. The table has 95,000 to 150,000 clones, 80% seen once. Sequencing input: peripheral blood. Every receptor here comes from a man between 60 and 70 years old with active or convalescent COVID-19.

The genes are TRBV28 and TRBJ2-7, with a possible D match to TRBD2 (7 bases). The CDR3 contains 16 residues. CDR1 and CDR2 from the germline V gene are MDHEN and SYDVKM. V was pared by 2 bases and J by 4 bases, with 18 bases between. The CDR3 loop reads CASSLRGGGIRYEQYF. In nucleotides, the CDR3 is TGTGCCAGCAGTTTAAGGGGGGGCGGAATCAGGTACGAGCAGTACTTC. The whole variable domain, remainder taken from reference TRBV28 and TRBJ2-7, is DVKVTQSSRYLVKRTGEKVFLECVQDMDHENMFWYRQDPGLGLRLIYFSYDVKMKEKGDIPEGYSVSREKKERFSLILESASTNQTSMYLCASSLRGGGIRYEQYFGPGTRLTVT.

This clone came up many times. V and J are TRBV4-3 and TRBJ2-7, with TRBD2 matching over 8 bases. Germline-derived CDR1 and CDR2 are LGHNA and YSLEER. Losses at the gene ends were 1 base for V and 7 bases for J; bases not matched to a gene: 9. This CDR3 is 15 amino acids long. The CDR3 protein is CASSQGSSGPWEQYF. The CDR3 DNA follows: TGCGCCAGCAGCCAAGGGTCTAGCGGGCCGTGGGAGCAGTACTTC.

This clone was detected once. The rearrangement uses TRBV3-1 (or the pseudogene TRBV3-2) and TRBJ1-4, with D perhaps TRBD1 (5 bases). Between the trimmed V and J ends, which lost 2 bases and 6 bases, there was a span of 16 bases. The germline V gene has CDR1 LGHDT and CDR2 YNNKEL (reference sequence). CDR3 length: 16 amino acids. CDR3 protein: CASSQFGGGGHEKLFF. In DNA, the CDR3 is TGTGCCAGCAGCCAATTTGGGGGAGGAGGACATGAAAAACTGTTTTTT.

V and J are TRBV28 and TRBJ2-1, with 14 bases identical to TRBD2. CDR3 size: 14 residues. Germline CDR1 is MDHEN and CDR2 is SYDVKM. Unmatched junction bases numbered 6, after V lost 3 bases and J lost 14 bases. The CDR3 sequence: CASSFPGTSGGKFF. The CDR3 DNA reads TGTGCCAGCAGTTTTCCTGGGACTAGCGGGGGAAAGTTCTTC.

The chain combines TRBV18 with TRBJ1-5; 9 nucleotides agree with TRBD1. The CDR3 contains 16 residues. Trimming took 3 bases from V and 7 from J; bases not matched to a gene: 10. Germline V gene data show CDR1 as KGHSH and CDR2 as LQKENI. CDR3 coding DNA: TGTGCCAGCTCACCCGACCGGGACAGGGTGGCCCAGCCCCAGCATTTT. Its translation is CASSPDRDRVAQPQHF.

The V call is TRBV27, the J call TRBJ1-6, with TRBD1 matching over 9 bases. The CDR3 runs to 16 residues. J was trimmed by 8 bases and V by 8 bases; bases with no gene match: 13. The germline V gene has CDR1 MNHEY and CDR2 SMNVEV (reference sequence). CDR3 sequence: CASRRVRDREDSPLHF. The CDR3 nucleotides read TGTGCCAGCCGAAGAGTACGGGACAGGGAGGATTCACCCCTCCACTTT.

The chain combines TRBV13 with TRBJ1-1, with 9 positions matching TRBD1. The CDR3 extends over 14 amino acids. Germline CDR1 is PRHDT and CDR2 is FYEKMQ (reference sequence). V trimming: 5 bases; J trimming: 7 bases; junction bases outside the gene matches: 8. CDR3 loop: CASSHRDREDEAFF. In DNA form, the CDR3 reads TGTGCCAGCAGCCACCGGGACAGGGAGGATGAAGCTTTCTTT.

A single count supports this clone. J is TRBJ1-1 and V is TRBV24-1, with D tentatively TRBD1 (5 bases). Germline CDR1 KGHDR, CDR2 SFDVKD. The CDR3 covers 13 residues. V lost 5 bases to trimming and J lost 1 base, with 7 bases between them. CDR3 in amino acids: CATSARENTEAFF. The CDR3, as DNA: TGTGCCACCAGTGCCAGGGAGAACACTGAAGCTTTCTTT.

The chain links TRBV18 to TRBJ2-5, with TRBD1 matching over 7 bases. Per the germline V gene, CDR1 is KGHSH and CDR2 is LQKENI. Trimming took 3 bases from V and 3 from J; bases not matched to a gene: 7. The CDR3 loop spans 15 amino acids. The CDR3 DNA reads TGTGCCAGCTCACCTAGGGACAGCCGAAAAGAGACCCAGTACTTC. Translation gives CASSPRDSRKETQYF.